This record concerns one TCR beta chain sequence. Its cognate antigen is unknown. The sample originates from a study of chemoradiotherapy in HPV16-positive cancers. About the study: A couple of HPV16-positive patients' cells yielded candidate HPV-specific clones and common motifs.

Clones were read by immunoSEQ multiplex PCR, and TCRdb kept only the in-frame ones, dropping some. The sample records around 24,000 clones, more than 75% being singletons. Whole-study findings and limits: Candidate HPV-specific clones and E7-related TCR motifs grew in tumor during treatment. The functional HPV-specific definition rests on just a couple of HPV16-positive patients. HPV-responsive T-cell expansion during chemoradiotherapy was linked to improved recurrence-free survival in HPV16-positive patients.

In germline, CDR1 is SGHRS, CDR2 YFSETQ. V lost 4 bases to trimming and J lost 4 bases, with 24 bases between them. The CDR3 runs 18 residues. The receptor comes from a human donor with HPV-associated anogenital cancer. The sample here was blood, taken from a patient who underwent chemoradiotherapy. The rearrangement uses TRBV5-1 and TRBJ2-1, with D perhaps given as TRBD1 or TRBD2 (5 bases each). This CDR3 is CASSPTPTGTPNYNEQFF. The CDR3 coding sequence is TGCGCCAGCAGCCCGACGCCGACGGGGACCCCTAATTACAATGAGCAGTTCTTC.